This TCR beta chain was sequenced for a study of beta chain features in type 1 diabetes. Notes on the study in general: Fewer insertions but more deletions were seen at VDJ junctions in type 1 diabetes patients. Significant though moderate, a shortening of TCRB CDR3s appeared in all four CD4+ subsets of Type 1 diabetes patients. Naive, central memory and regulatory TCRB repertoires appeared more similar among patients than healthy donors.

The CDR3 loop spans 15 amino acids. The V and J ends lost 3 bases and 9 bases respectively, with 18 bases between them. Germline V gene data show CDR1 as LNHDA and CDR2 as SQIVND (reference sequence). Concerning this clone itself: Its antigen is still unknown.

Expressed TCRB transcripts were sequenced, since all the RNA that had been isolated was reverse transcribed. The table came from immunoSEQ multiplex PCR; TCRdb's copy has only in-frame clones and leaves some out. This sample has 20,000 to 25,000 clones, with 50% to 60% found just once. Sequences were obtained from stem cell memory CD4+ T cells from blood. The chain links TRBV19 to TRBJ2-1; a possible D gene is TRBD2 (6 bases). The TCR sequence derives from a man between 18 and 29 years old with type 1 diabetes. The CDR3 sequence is CASSIVWASEGEQFF. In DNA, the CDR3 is TGTGCCAGTAGTATTGTCTGGGCTAGCGAGGGTGAGCAGTTCTTC.